A single sample is the source of the 17 T cell receptor beta chains below, sequenced in a study of T cell responses to AZD1222 COVID-19 vaccine. The table came from immunoSEQ multiplex PCR; TCRdb's copy has only in-frame clones and leaves some out. The sample gives 130,000 to 150,000 clones, over 80% of which show up once; about 3% is in the top ten. The sequenced sample was peripheral blood, obtained on day 0 of MenACWY control vaccination. All receptors derive from an adult in good health.

This sequence joins TRBV19 and TRBJ1-1; D gene unclear. V was cut by 6 bases and J by 1 base, with 3 bases left in between. Germline V gene sequence: CDR1 LNHDA, CDR2 SQIVND (reference sequence). The CDR3 has 11 residues. CDR3 region: CASRENTEAFF. The CDR3 DNA is TGTGCCAGTAGAGAGAACACTGAAGCTTTCTTT.

This sequence joins TRBV6-2 or TRBV6-3 and TRBJ2-3; possible D gene TRBD2, 5 bases. CDR3 length equals 16 residues. The V end lost 2 bases, the J end lost 0 bases, and 12 bases lay between the germline ends. The germline CDR1 and CDR2 sequences are MNHEY and SVGEGT. The CDR3 bases are TGTGCCAGCAGTTACCAGGCGGGCCATAGCACAGATACGCAGTATTTT. Translating gives CASSYQAGHSTDTQYF.

V and J are TRBV19 and TRBJ1-2; D not certain. Germline V CDR1 and CDR2: LNHDA, SQIVND (reference sequence). The CDR3 has 14 amino acids. V lost 3 bases and J lost 0, with 8 bases in between. The CDR3 region is CASSIWNTNYGYTF. The CDR3 DNA reads as TGTGCCAGTAGTATTTGGAATACTAACTATGGCTACACCTTC.

This clone was found once. The V call is TRBV6-5, the J call TRBJ1-2; D gene uncertain. The CDR3 spans 15 residues. Looked up from germline, CDR1 is MNHEY and CDR2 is SVGAGI. V dropped 6 bases and J dropped 8 bases, with 22 bases sitting between them. CDR3 nucleotide sequence: TGTGCCAGCAGCCCCTGGGGAGAGAGGGCGGAAGGCTACACCTTC. This sequence encodes CASSPWGERAEGYTF.

This chain connects TRBV19 to TRBJ1-5; no clear D gene. This CDR3 has 15 residues. Germline V gene data show CDR1 as LNHDA and CDR2 as SQIVND (reference sequence). V gave up 1 base and J gave up 0 bases, with 7 bases separating them. CDR3 amino acids: CASSIGLSSNQPQHF. CDR3 nucleotides: TGTGCCAGTAGTATAGGTCTCTCTAGCAATCAGCCCCAGCATTTT.

This chain connects TRBV7-9 to TRBJ2-5, with no clear D. CDR1 and CDR2 from the germline V gene are SEHNR and FQNEAQ (reference sequence). The CDR3 runs 17 residues. Trimming shortened V by 0 bases and J by 2 bases, and 16 bases separated the two germline ends. The CDR3 DNA follows: TGTGCCAGCAGCTTAGCGGGGTGGGCTAGAGGACAAGAGACCCAGTACTTC. Its translation: CASSLAGWARGQETQYF.

This clone was seen just once. The same CDR3 can be traced to other DNA sequences in this sample. The rearrangement uses TRBV5-1 and TRBJ1-5; D not certain. Between the trimmed V and J ends, which lost 0 bases and 0 bases, there was a span of 7 bases. CDR3 length equals 15 residues. Germline-derived CDR1 and CDR2 are SGHRS and YFSETQ. The CDR3 DNA reads as TGCGCCAGCAGCTTGGTGGGTTCTAGCAATCAGCCCCAGCATTTT. It encodes CASSLVGSSNQPQHF.

This chain uses TRBV3-1 (or the pseudogene TRBV3-2) with TRBJ1-1, with D possibly matching TRBD1 (6 bases). The germline V and J ends were trimmed by 1 base and 6 bases, with 12 bases remaining between them. The CDR3 runs 14 residues. The germline CDR1 and CDR2 sequences are LGHDT and YNNKEL (reference sequence). The CDR3 protein is CASSQVRGRAEAFF. CDR3 nucleotides: TGTGCCAGCAGCCAAGTTAGGGGGAGGGCTGAAGCTTTCTTT.

The V call is TRBV10-2, the J call TRBJ2-1; 7 positions agree with TRBD2. Per germline, CDR1 WSHSY and CDR2 SAAADI. This CDR3 comprises 15 residues. The trim removed 6 bases at V and 10 bases at J, leaving 15 bases unmatched. The DNA of the CDR3 is TGCGCCAGCAGCCACCGGGCGGGAGCATTAGGCGAGCAGTTCTTC. Protein sequence: CASSHRAGALGEQFF.

The chain is built from TRBV5-1 and TRBJ2-5, with a weak D call TRBD1 (5 bases). Between the trimmed V and J ends, which lost 3 bases and 5 bases, there was a span of 11 bases. CDR1 and CDR2 (germline): SGHRS, YFSETQ. This CDR3 contains 13 residues. The CDR3 here is CASSSRAGETQYF. The CDR3 nucleotides read TGCGCCAGCAGCTCCCGGGCAGGGGAGACCCAGTACTTC.

The rearrangement uses TRBV24-1 and TRBJ2-3, with 10 bases lining up with TRBD2. CDR3 length equals 15 residues. V lost 6 bases and J lost 8; bases outside the gene matches: 10. Germline values: CDR1 KGHDR, CDR2 SFDVKD. The CDR3 region has the DNA TGTGCCACCAGTAAAAGCGGGGGGGCCTCAGCTACGCAGTATTTT. Translated, it gives CATSKSGGASATQYF.

The chain joins TRBV30 to TRBJ1-3; TRBD1 matches 7 bases. The CDR3 has 14 residues. CDR1 is GTSNPN and CDR2 is SVGIG in the germline V gene (reference sequence). With V trimmed by 5 bases and J by 5 bases, 9 bases remained unmatched. CDR3 DNA sequence: TGTGCCTGGGGCCGGGACAGCGGAAGAAACACCATATATTTT. As protein: CAWGRDSGRNTIYF.

The chain couples TRBV6-5 to TRBJ2-5, with 12 bases identical to TRBD1. The V and J ends lost 10 bases and 7 bases, in that order; junction bases with no gene match: 7. Germline loops: CDR1 MNHEY, CDR2 SVGAGI. The CDR3 length is 13 residues. The CDR3 region is CATGQGAPGTQYF. In DNA, the CDR3 is TGTGCCACGGGACAGGGGGCGCCCGGGACCCAGTACTTC.

The rearrangement uses TRBV5-4 and TRBJ1-6; 7 positions match TRBD1. The CDR3 is 18 residues long. V lost 3 bases, J lost 0 bases, and 9 bases stayed unmatched. In germline, CDR1 is SGHNT, CDR2 YYREEE (reference sequence). This CDR3 reads CASSWAQGQSSYNSPLHF. The CDR3 coding sequence is TGTGCCAGCAGCTGGGCCCAGGGACAGAGCTCCTATAATTCACCCCTCCACTTT.

This chain joins TRBV2 and TRBJ2-1, with 11 positions matching TRBD2. Germline V gene data show CDR1 as SNHLY and CDR2 as FYNNEI. Trimming cost V 7 bases and J 5 bases; bases outside gene matches: 7. The CDR3 runs 15 residues. This CDR3 reads CASNSGTSGHNEQFF. The CDR3 DNA follows: TGTGCCAGCAACTCCGGGACTAGCGGACACAATGAGCAGTTCTTC.

The gene calls are TRBV6-6 and TRBJ1-5; 7 bases agree with TRBD1. The CDR3 has 15 residues. The J segment lost 1 base and the V segment lost 2 bases, leaving 2 bases of the junction unmatched. CDR1 is MNHNY and CDR2 is SVGAGI in the germline V gene (reference sequence). CDR3 sequence reads: CASSYGQVSNQPQHF. In nucleotides, the CDR3 is TGTGCCAGCAGTTACGGACAGGTGAGCAATCAGCCCCAGCATTTT.

The chain joins TRBV13 to TRBJ1-3; D gene unclear. From germline, CDR1 is PRHDT and CDR2 FYEKMQ (reference sequence). The CDR3 is 14 residues long. V lost 5 bases and J 7 bases, leaving 15 bases between the germline ends. Here the CDR3 reads CASSQTDSDNTIYF. In DNA form, the CDR3 reads TGTGCCAGCAGCCAGACGGACTCAGACAACACCATATATTTT.